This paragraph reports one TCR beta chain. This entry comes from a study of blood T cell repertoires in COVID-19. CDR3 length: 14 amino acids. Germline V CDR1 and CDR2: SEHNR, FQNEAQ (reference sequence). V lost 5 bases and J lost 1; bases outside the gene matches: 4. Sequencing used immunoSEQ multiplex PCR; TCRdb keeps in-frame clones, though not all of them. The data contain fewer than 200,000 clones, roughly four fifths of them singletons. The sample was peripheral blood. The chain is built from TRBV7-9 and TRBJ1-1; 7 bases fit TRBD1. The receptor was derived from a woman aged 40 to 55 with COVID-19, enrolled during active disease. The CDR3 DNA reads TGTGCCAGCAGCCTCACAGGGGAGAACACTGAAGCTTTCTTT. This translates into CASSLTGENTEAFF.